This TCR beta chain was sequenced for a study of blood T cells in healthy people across ages. Study findings and constraints: A greater number of naive CD4+ cells and higher diversity distinguished long-lived donors from aged donors.

Next came a second PCR, run for about 7 to 12 cycles, which used a sample-barcoded 5' primer along with a J-beta primer mix. Each CDR3 protein is one row after TCRdb ran MiXCR on the 5' RACE reads. The profile shows 1.5 million or so distinct CDR3 sequences, roughly 45% of them singletons. A word on this clonotype: Its antigen is not identified.

This CDR3 is 14 amino acids long. Germline values: CDR1 SNHLY, CDR2 FYNNEI. The trim removed 6 bases at V and 4 bases at J, leaving 6 bases unmatched. The receptor was derived from a woman younger than 35 in good health. The chain is built from TRBV2 and TRBJ1-2; 9 nucleotides line up with TRBD1. The sequenced sample consisted of blood. The CDR3 region is CASREGQGTYGYTF. Written as DNA, the CDR3 is TGTGCCAGCAGAGAGGGACAGGGAACCTATGGCTACACCTTC.